This passage covers 29 T cell receptor beta chains from one sample sequenced in a study of shared clonotypes between healthy human individuals. The data were produced by immunoSEQ multiplex PCR, yet TCRdb's version contains in-frame clones alone and is incomplete. Of more than 1 million clones listed, more than 75% are singletons. Sequenced input: memory CD4+ T cells from PBMCs. The subset is: CD45RA-negative fraction. The source of these receptors is a man younger than 35 in good health. Some clones in this sample may be carry-over from other donors' samples.

The rearrangement uses TRBV7-3 and TRBJ2-3; TRBD2 aligns across 10 bases. The CDR3 loop spans 17 amino acids. J lost 6 bases, V lost 1 base, and 10 bases had no gene match. CDR1 and CDR2 (germline): SGHTA, FQGTGA. In DNA, the CDR3 is TGTGCCAGCAGCTTAAAAGGGCTAGCGGGAGAGATCGATACGCAGTATTTT. Translated: CASSLKGLAGEIDTQYF.

The gene calls are TRBV11-2 and TRBJ2-1; 8 bases are a match to TRBD2. The J segment lost 3 bases and the V segment lost 4 bases, leaving 5 bases of the junction unmatched. In germline, CDR1 is SGHAT, CDR2 FQNNGV. This CDR3 contains 15 residues. CDR3 sequence: CASSSGLGVYNEQFF. CDR3 coding DNA: TGTGCCAGCAGCTCGGGACTAGGGGTCTACAATGAGCAGTTCTTC.

As concerns this clone: The junction does not match germline at one end; this may be a read error. V is TRBV5-4 and J is TRBJ2-7; TRBD2 aligns across 8 bases. Germline values: CDR1 SGHNT, CDR2 YYREEE (reference sequence). The CDR3 is 11 amino acids. CDR3 in amino acids: CAAGDTYEQYF. For the CDR3, the DNA is TGCGCAGCGGGGGACACCTACGAGCAGTACTTC.

The chain uses TRBV29-1 and TRBJ2-2; tentatively, D is TRBD1 (6 bases). Trimming took 4 bases from V and 4 from J, leaving 13 bases between them. The CDR3 has 14 amino acids. Germline loops: CDR1 SQVTM, CDR2 ANQGSEA. CDR3 in amino acids: CSVAQGMGTGELFF. As DNA, the CDR3 is TGCAGCGTTGCCCAGGGGATGGGCACCGGGGAGCTGTTTTTT.

The chain recombines TRBV6-1 with TRBJ1-3, with D tentatively TRBD1 (6 bases). V lost 4 bases and J 4 bases, leaving 20 bases between the germline ends. The CDR3 covers 17 residues. Germline CDR1 is MNHNS and CDR2 is SASEGT. In nucleotides, the CDR3 is TGTGCCAGCAGTGGAGTACTAGGGGGGACGAGGGGAAACACCATATATTTT. Its translation is CASSGVLGGTRGNTIYF.

V usage is TRBV7-2 and J usage is TRBJ2-7; 9 bases map to TRBD2. V dropped 1 base and J dropped 1; count of bases not matched to a gene: 5. In germline, CDR1 is SGHTA, CDR2 FQGNSA. CDR3 length: 16 residues. The CDR3 reads CASSLDAREGSYEQYF. CDR3 nucleotides: TGTGCCAGCAGCTTAGACGCGCGGGAGGGATCCTACGAGCAGTACTTC. The entire variable domain, with the rest obtained from reference TRBV7-2 and TRBJ2-7, is as follows: GAGVSQSPSNKVTEKGKDVELRCDPISGHTALYWYRQSLGQGLEFLIYFQGNSAPDKSGLPSDRFSAERTGGSVSTLTIQRTQQEDSAVYLCASSLDAREGSYEQYFGPGTRLTVT.

This rearrangement joins TRBV7-9 to TRBJ1-2, with 7 bases lining up with TRBD1. The CDR3 is 13 amino acids. Per the germline V gene, CDR1 is SEHNR and CDR2 is FQNEAQ (reference sequence). Trimming took 7 bases from V and 8 from J; bases not matched to a gene: 10. In DNA form, the CDR3 reads TGTGCCAGCACGGAGGGGGCCCCTTCGGGCTACACCTTC. Translation: CASTEGAPSGYTF.

The chain carries TRBV5-1 and TRBJ2-7; TRBD2 aligns across 9 bases. CDR1 and CDR2 (germline): SGHRS, YFSETQ. V lost 1 base to trimming and J lost 4 bases; unmatched junction nucleotides: 3. This CDR3 contains 14 residues. DNA of the CDR3: TGCGCCAGCAGCTTGAGTACTAGCGGGTACGAGCAGTACTTC. Translating it yields CASSLSTSGYEQYF.

This rearrangement joins TRBV28 to TRBJ2-1, with D perhaps matching TRBD2 (6 bases). CDR3 size: 11 residues. Looked up from germline, CDR1 is MDHEN and CDR2 is SYDVKM. The V gene lost 10 bases and the J gene lost 9 bases, with 13 bases spanning the gap. This CDR3 reads CATGLGGEQFF. CDR3 nucleotide sequence: TGTGCCACCGGCCTGGGGGGTGAGCAGTTCTTC.

The J gene is TRBJ2-3, the V gene TRBV7-7; 8 nucleotides align to TRBD2. This CDR3 contains 15 residues. Per the germline V gene, CDR1 is SSHAT and CDR2 is FNYEAQ (reference sequence). Trimming removed 2 bases from V and 3 bases from J; junction bases left unmatched: 4. The DNA of the CDR3 is TGTGCCAGCAGCTTAACGGGAGGGCCGACAGATACGCAGTATTTT. The encoded protein is CASSLTGGPTDTQYF.

J is TRBJ2-1 and V is TRBV7-2; the match to TRBD2 covers 12 bases. V shed 4 bases, J shed 10 bases, and the junction held 5 bases outside the gene matches. Germline-derived CDR1 and CDR2 are SGHTA and FQGNSA. The CDR3 spans 14 residues. The CDR3 spells CASSSGLAGREQFF. As DNA, the CDR3 is TGTGCCAGCAGCTCGGGACTAGCGGGTCGGGAGCAGTTCTTC.

The chain joins TRBV6-5 to TRBJ2-7; 7 nucleotides line up with TRBD1. This CDR3 is built from 13 residues. V shed 4 bases and J 3 bases; nucleotides not matched to a gene: 3. Germline loops: CDR1 MNHEY, CDR2 SVGAGI. The CDR3 loop is CASSLGQHYEQYF. The CDR3 DNA is TGTGCCAGCAGTTTGGGACAGCACTACGAGCAGTACTTC.

This rearrangement joins TRBV7-3 to TRBJ1-6; a weak D match, TRBD1 (5 bases). The germline gives CDR1 SGHTA, CDR2 FQGTGA. V lost 4 bases and J lost 6, with 7 bases in between. This CDR3 is built from 13 residues. The CDR3 loop reads CASSWGFNSPLHF. The CDR3 DNA reads as TGTGCCAGCAGCTGGGGGTTTAATTCACCCCTCCACTTT.

J is TRBJ2-6 and V is TRBV27, with D unresolved. Germline V gene sequence: CDR1 MNHEY, CDR2 SMNVEV (reference sequence). Deletions cut 8 bases from V and 0 bases from J, with 8 bases between. The CDR3 is made up of 14 amino acids. The CDR3 sequence: CASYISSGANVLTF. Written as DNA, the CDR3 is TGTGCCAGCTACATTAGCTCTGGGGCCAACGTCCTGACTTTC.

V gene TRBV4-2 combines with J gene TRBJ2-7; D is unresolved. V dropped 10 bases and J dropped 5 bases, with 18 bases sitting between them. Germline V gene sequence: CDR1 LGHNA, CDR2 YNFKEQ. The CDR3 consists of 13 residues. This CDR3 is CATSVWPLDEQYF. The CDR3 nucleotides are TGTGCCACCTCGGTCTGGCCTCTGGACGAGCAGTACTTC.

This clone was detected once. This chain connects TRBV5-4 to TRBJ1-1; 8 nucleotides align to TRBD1. Germline-derived CDR1 and CDR2 are SGHNT and YYREEE (reference sequence). The V gene end was trimmed by 4 bases and the J gene end by 1 base; junction bases not matched to a gene: 6. The length of the CDR3 is 15 residues. The CDR3 reads CASSQDRVQNTEAFF. In nucleotides, the CDR3 is TGTGCCAGCAGCCAGGACAGGGTCCAGAACACTGAAGCTTTCTTT.

This rearrangement joins TRBV18 to TRBJ2-1; the D gene is possibly TRBD2 (6 bases). V was shortened by 3 bases and J by 8 bases, with 14 bases between the two germline ends. The CDR3 runs 14 residues. From germline, CDR1 is KGHSH and CDR2 LQKENI. Here the CDR3 reads CASSPSRGYDEQFF. The CDR3, as DNA: TGTGCCAGCTCACCTAGTCGGGGGTACGATGAGCAGTTCTTC. The whole variable domain, filled in from reference TRBV18 and TRBJ2-1, reads NAGVMQNPRHLVRRRGQEARLRCSPMKGHSHVYWYRQLPEEGLKFMVYLQKENIIDESGMPKERFSAEFPKEGPSILRIQQVVRGDSAAYFCASSPSRGYDEQFFGPGTRLTVL.

CDR3: CASRQGSRNIQYF. The CDR3 bases are TGTGCCAGCAGGCAGGGGTCACGGAACATTCAGTACTTC. The chain joins TRBV28 to TRBJ2-4; tentative D call: TRBD1 (6 bases). Germline-derived CDR1 and CDR2 are MDHEN and SYDVKM. The CDR3 length is 13 residues. V lost 6 bases to trimming and J lost 7 bases, with 13 bases between them.

V usage is TRBV4-1 and J usage is TRBJ2-2; D not resolved. The V gene lost 2 bases and the J gene lost 1 base, with 8 bases spanning the gap. Germline loops: CDR1 MGHRA, CDR2 YSYEKL. This CDR3 contains 15 residues. The CDR3 is CASSQLGMNTGELFF. The CDR3 nucleotides are TGCGCCAGCAGCCAACTAGGGATGAACACCGGGGAGCTGTTTTTT.

This chain uses TRBV28 with TRBJ2-7; 8 bases match TRBD1. The CDR3 loop spans 15 amino acids. V was pared by 8 bases and J by 3 bases, with 12 bases of the junction left unmatched. Looked up from germline, CDR1 is MDHEN and CDR2 is SYDVKM. CDR3 in DNA: TGTGCCAGCCGAATTCGGACAGGGACGGTCTACGAGCAGTACTTC. Translation gives CASRIRTGTVYEQYF.

The genes are TRBV4-1 and TRBJ2-1, with D maybe TRBD2 (5 bases). Germline-derived CDR1 and CDR2 are MGHRA and YSYEKL. This CDR3 has 13 amino acids. V dropped 6 bases and J dropped 10 bases, with 16 bases sitting between them. CDR3: CASRPSLGDEQFF. In DNA form, the CDR3 reads TGCGCCAGCAGACCAAGTCTGGGAGACGAGCAGTTCTTC.

The chain recombines TRBV15 with TRBJ2-7; the D gene is possibly TRBD1 (6 bases). Germline CDR1 LNHNV, CDR2 YYDKDF (reference sequence). This CDR3 region has 15 residues. V was clipped by 4 bases and J by 3 bases, with 16 bases between them. CDR3 amino acids: CATSIPGALNYEQYF. DNA of the CDR3: TGTGCCACCAGCATCCCAGGGGCCCTAAACTACGAGCAGTACTTC.

The chain couples TRBV7-9 to TRBJ2-7; 12 positions agree with TRBD2. CDR1 is SEHNR, CDR2 FQNEAQ, per germline (reference sequence). This CDR3 has 16 amino acids. The junction had 3 bases not matched to a gene; V was cut back by 3 bases and J by 0 bases. Written as DNA, the CDR3 is TGTGCCAGCAGCTTCACTAGCGGGAGGACCTCCTACGAGCAGTACTTC. It encodes CASSFTSGRTSYEQYF.

Comments on this clone: A single base separates this from a much larger clone, so it may be a read error. The chain carries TRBV7-9 and TRBJ2-5; D is uncertain. Germline values: CDR1 SEHNR, CDR2 FQNEAQ (reference sequence). This CDR3 is 12 amino acids long. V was pared by 5 bases and J by 4 bases, with 8 bases between. CDR3 region: CASSPLRETQYF. CDR3 nucleotide sequence: TGTGCCAGCAGCCCCCTCCGAGAGACCCAGTACTTC. The full variable domain, its missing parts supplied by reference TRBV7-9 and TRBJ2-5, is DTGVSQNPRHKITKRGQNVTFRCDPISEHNRLYWYRQTLGQGPEFLTYFQNEAQLEKSRLLSDRFSAERPKGSFSTLEIQRTEQGDSAMYLCASSPLRETQYFGPGTRLLVL.

The chain joins TRBV28 to TRBJ2-5; maybe TRBD2 (6 bases). CDR1 and CDR2 from the germline V gene are MDHEN and SYDVKM. Trimming stripped 7 bases from V and 3 bases from J, with 12 bases between. The CDR3 sequence is 13 residues long. CDR3 sequence (DNA): TGTGCCAGCACCCGGCCGGGGGAAGAGACCCAGTACTTC. Translation gives CASTRPGEETQYF.

This clone has at least ten counts. The chain combines TRBV2 with TRBJ2-3, with TRBD1 matching over 9 bases. The J segment lost 2 bases and the V segment lost 2 bases, leaving 5 bases of the junction unmatched. Germline values: CDR1 SNHLY, CDR2 FYNNEI. The CDR3 consists of 16 residues. This CDR3 is CASSEYGTGLTDTQYF. In DNA form, the CDR3 reads TGTGCCAGCAGTGAATACGGGACAGGGCTCACAGATACGCAGTATTTT.

The chain has TRBV14 and TRBJ2-3, with 8 bases fitting TRBD1. This CDR3 has 15 residues. In germline, CDR1 is SGHDN, CDR2 FVKESK. The V segment lost 1 base and the J segment 5 bases; nucleotides outside the gene matches: 5. The CDR3 here is CASSQADRVGDTQYF. The CDR3 nucleotides are TGTGCCAGCAGCCAAGCGGACAGGGTAGGAGATACGCAGTATTTT.

This chain links TRBV9 with TRBJ2-2, with 10 bases that match TRBD1. Looked up from germline, CDR1 is SGDLS and CDR2 is YYNGEE. Trimming took 5 bases from V and 6 from J; bases not matched to a gene: 7. The CDR3 runs 15 residues. CDR3 coding DNA: TGTGCCAGCAGGACCGGGACAGGGGAATCCGGGGAGCTGTTTTTT. It encodes CASRTGTGESGELFF.

This clone was seen a handful of times. V and J are TRBV5-4 and TRBJ1-1; possibly TRBD1 for D (6 bases). V was clipped by 5 bases and J by 5 bases, with 13 bases between them. The CDR3 consists of 13 residues. CDR1 and CDR2 from the germline V gene are SGHNT and YYREEE (reference sequence). The CDR3 nucleotides read TGTGCCAGCAGTCTTCAAAGGGGGACTGAAGCTTTCTTT. Residues: CASSLQRGTEAFF.